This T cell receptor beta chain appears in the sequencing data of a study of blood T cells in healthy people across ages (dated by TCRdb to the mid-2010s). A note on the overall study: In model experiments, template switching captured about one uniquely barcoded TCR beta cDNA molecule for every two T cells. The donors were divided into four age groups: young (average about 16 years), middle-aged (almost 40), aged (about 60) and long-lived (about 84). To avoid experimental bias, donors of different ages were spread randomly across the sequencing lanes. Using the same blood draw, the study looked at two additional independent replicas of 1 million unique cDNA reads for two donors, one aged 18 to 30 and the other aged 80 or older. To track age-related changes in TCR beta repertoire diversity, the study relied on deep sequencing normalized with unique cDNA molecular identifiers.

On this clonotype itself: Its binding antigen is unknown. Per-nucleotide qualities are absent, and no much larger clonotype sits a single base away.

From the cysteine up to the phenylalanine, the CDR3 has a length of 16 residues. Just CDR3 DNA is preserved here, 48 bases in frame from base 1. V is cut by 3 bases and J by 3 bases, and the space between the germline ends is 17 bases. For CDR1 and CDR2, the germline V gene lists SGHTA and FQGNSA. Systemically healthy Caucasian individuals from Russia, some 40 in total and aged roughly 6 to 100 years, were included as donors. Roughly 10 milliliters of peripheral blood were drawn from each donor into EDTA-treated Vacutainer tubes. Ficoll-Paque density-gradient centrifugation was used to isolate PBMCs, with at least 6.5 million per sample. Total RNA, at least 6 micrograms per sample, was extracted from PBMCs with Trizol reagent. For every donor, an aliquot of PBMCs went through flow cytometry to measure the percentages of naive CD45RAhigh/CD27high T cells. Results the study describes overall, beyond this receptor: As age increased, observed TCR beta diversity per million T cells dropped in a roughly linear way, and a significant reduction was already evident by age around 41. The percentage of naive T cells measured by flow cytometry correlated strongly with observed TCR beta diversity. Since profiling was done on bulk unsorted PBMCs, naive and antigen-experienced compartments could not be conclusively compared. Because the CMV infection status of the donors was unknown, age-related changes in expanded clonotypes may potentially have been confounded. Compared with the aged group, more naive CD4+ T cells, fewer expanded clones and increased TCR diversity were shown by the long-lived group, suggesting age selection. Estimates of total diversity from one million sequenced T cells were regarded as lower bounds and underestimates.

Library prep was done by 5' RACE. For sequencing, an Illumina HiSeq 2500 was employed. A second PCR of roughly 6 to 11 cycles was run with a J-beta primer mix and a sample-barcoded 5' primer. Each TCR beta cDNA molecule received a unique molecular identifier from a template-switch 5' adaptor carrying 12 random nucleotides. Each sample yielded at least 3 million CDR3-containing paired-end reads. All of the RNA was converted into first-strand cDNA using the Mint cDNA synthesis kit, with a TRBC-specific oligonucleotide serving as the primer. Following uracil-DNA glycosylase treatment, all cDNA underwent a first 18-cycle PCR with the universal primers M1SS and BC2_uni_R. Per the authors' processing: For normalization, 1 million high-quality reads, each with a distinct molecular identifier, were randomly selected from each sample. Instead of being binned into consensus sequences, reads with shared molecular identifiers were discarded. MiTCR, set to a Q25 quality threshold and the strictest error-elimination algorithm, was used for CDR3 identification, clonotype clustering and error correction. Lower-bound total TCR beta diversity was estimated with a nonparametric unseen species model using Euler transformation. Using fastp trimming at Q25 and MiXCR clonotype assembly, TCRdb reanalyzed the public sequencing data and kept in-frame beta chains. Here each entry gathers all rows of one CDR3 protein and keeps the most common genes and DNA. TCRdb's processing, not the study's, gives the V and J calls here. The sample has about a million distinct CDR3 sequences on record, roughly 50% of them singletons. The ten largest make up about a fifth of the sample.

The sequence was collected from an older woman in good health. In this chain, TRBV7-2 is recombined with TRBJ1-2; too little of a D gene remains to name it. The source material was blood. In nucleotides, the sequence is TGTGCCAGCAGCTTCATCGTGGGTCTCGGGGACTATGGCTACACCTTC. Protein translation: CASSFIVGLGDYGYTF. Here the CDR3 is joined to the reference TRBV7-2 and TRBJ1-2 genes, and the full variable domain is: GAGVSQSPSNKVTEKGKDVELRCDPISGHTALYWYRQSLGQGLEFLIYFQGNSAPDKSGLPSDRFSAERTGGSVSTLTIQRTQQEDSAVYLCASSFIVGLGDYGYTFGSGTRLTVV.